This passage covers 5 T cell receptor beta chains from one sample sequenced in a study of CD8 T cells in ankylosing spondylitis. These receptors' targets are unknown. Notes on the study in general: Within ankylosing spondylitis blood, a TCR beta motif made up of roughly eight highly homologous variants appeared to be characteristic.

TCRdb ran MiXCR on the 5' RACE reads and lists one entry per CDR3 protein. The top ten hold about 0.94% of the sample, which has around 480,000 distinct CDR3 sequences, 17% seen once. Source material: blood, either unsorted or a sorted T cell fraction (not recorded which). These receptors were obtained from a male donor with ankylosing spondylitis.

This clonotype was recorded at least ten times. V and J are TRBV20-1 and TRBJ1-1; D possibly corresponds to TRBD1 (6 bases). The length of the CDR3 is 17 residues. V lost 0 bases and J lost 0, with 17 bases in between. Germline V CDR1 and CDR2: DFQATT, SNEGSKA (reference sequence). The CDR3 coding sequence is TGCAGTGCTAGAGATCCGGGGGCAGGAACCATGAACACTGAAGCTTTCTTT. Encoded protein: CSARDPGAGTMNTEAFF.

This clonotype has ten or more counts. The chain uses TRBV12-3 or TRBV12-4 and TRBJ1-5; D ambiguous. This CDR3 is built from 14 residues. The V end lost 2 bases, the J end lost 0 bases, and 5 bases lay between the germline ends. CDR3 DNA sequence: TGTGCCAGCAGTTTACATCATAGCAATCAGCCCCAGCATTTT. Translating gives CASSLHHSNQPQHF.

This clonotype appeared many times. V usage is TRBV12-3 or TRBV12-4 and J usage is TRBJ1-2; D is possibly TRBD1 (5 bases). CDR3 length equals 13 residues. V was cut by 11 bases and J by 4 bases, with 17 bases left in between. This chain's CDR3 is CACQGRVGYGYTF. The CDR3 bases are TGTGCCTGCCAGGGCAGGGTGGGCTATGGCTACACCTTC.

The rearrangement links TRBV15 to TRBJ2-1, with D maybe TRBD2 (5 bases). The V end was cut by 3 bases, the J end by 4 bases, with 13 bases between. Germline assignment: CDR1 LNHNV and CDR2 YYDKDF (reference sequence). The CDR3 loop spans 15 amino acids. The CDR3 bases are TGTGCCACCAGCAGGGAGCTTGGGAGATACAATGAGCAGTTCTTC. It encodes CATSRELGRYNEQFF.

In its sample, this clonotype was seen many times. The chain combines TRBV5-1 with TRBJ2-1; tentatively, D is TRBD2 (5 bases). CDR3 length: 15 amino acids. Trimming left V 0 bases short and J 4 bases short, with 11 bases between. CDR1 is SGHRS and CDR2 is YFSETQ in the germline V gene. In DNA form, the CDR3 reads TGCGCCAGCAGCTTGGACGAGCGGACTTACAATGAGCAGTTCTTC. This codes for CASSLDERTYNEQFF.